This T cell receptor beta chain was found in a study of T cells in Graves' hyperthyroidism and ophthalmopathy. For the study at large: Prior to any treatment, at the point of initial diagnosis, peripheral blood was collected. General observations from the study: In blood, most of the thyroid clonotypes expanded above 0.001 were also present.

Criteria for exclusion of patients were uncontrolled infection, other autoimmune disease, pregnancy or lactation. The sample of blood was obtained at first hyperthyroidism diagnosis (before any ophthalmopathy symptoms). The CDR3 regions of TCR beta were amplified from RNA transcripts. Researchers ran a first-round RT-PCR on the TCR CDR3 using the HTBI primer set. TCRdb independently ran MiXCR on the multiplex PCR reads; one entry per CDR3 protein. Among more than 350,000 distinct CDR3 sequences listed, about 17% were seen once. This clonotype was seen many times. Its cognate antigen is unknown. The germline V gene encodes CDR1 SEHNR and CDR2 FQNEAQ (reference sequence). Between the trimmed V and J ends, which lost 3 bases and 5 bases, there was a span of 11 bases. The CDR3 totals 14 residues.

Sequencing used blood. The receptor was derived from a woman aged 30 to 39 with Graves' hyperthyroidism that later progressed to Graves' ophthalmopathy. The J gene is TRBJ2-1, the V gene TRBV7-9; no clear D gene. CDR3 sequence reads: CASSFPIVNNEQFF. The CDR3 bases are TGTGCCAGCAGCTTCCCGATAGTCAACAATGAGCAGTTCTTC.